One and the same sample provided the 19 T cell receptor beta chains below, sequenced in a study of beta chain features in type 1 diabetes. The authors reverse transcribed all of the isolated RNA, so sequencing captured expressed TCRB transcripts. Method: immunoSEQ multiplex PCR; TCRdb's copy keeps in-frame clones and lacks some. The data show some 900,000 clones, roughly a sixth seen once. Sequenced sample: naive CD4+ T cells from blood. Receptors were obtained from a woman aged 18-29 years in good health.

This clone was picked up a small number of times. The CDR3 is CASSLSGQAKETQYF. The DNA of the CDR3 is TGTGCCAGCAGTTTGTCCGGACAGGCCAAAGAGACCCAGTACTTC. V and J are TRBV27 and TRBJ2-5, with 7 positions matching TRBD1. This CDR3 comprises 15 residues. Germline CDR1 MNHEY, CDR2 SMNVEV (reference sequence). V shed 3 bases and J 3 bases; nucleotides not matched to a gene: 7.

This clone was counted only a few times. The V call is TRBV9, the J call TRBJ2-5, with 11 bases identical to TRBD2. Germline trimming cut 0 bases from V and 5 bases from J; bases unmatched to any gene: 3. CDR1 and CDR2 (germline): SGDLS, YYNGEE. CDR3 size: 15 residues. The CDR3 region has the DNA TGTGCCAGCAGCGTAGAGGCTAGCGGGAGGGAGACCCAGTACTTC. It codes for CASSVEASGRETQYF.

This clone occurred a few times. This sequence joins TRBV7-6 and TRBJ2-6; D is ambiguous. This CDR3 region has 16 residues. From germline, CDR1 is SGHVS and CDR2 FNYEAQ. V was pared by 5 bases and J by 0 bases, with 11 bases between. CDR3 loop: CASSPRLSSGANVLTF. The CDR3 DNA reads TGTGCCAGCAGCCCCAGACTGAGCTCTGGGGCCAACGTCCTGACTTTC.

In its sample, this clone was seen a few times. The chain combines TRBV28 with TRBJ2-2; unclear D gene. This CDR3 contains 12 residues. Germline CDR1 is MDHEN and CDR2 is SYDVKM. Trimming cost V 4 bases and J 4 bases, with 4 bases left between them. The CDR3 DNA sequence: TGTGCCAGCAGTTCACCCACCGGGGAGCTGTTTTTT. Protein: CASSSPTGELFF. The full variable domain, completed using reference TRBV28 and TRBJ2-2, is DVKVTQSSRYLVKRTGEKVFLECVQDMDHENMFWYRQDPGLGLRLIYFSYDVKMKEKGDIPEGYSVSREKKERFSLILESASTNQTSMYLCASSSPTGELFFGEGSRLTVL.

The chain has TRBV7-9 and TRBJ2-7, with a weak D call TRBD1 (5 bases). CDR3 length: 17 amino acids. CDR1 is SEHNR and CDR2 is FQNEAQ in the germline V gene (reference sequence). Trimming pared 5 bases from V and 2 bases from J, leaving 22 bases between. The CDR3 loop reads CASSPDPGSHRAYEQYF. The CDR3 DNA sequence: TGTGCCAGCAGCCCCGACCCAGGGTCCCACCGGGCCTACGAGCAGTACTTC.

The chain couples TRBV28 to TRBJ2-1; a weak D match, TRBD1 (6 bases). Germline V gene data show CDR1 as MDHEN and CDR2 as SYDVKM. V was pared by 6 bases and J by 15 bases, with 21 bases between. This CDR3 has 13 amino acids. Here the CDR3 reads CASSPWTPQGTFF. As DNA, the CDR3 is TGTGCCAGCAGCCCGTGGACTCCCCAGGGGACGTTCTTC.

This chain links TRBV6-6 with TRBJ2-7, with D unresolved. The germline CDR1 and CDR2 sequences are MNHNY and SVGAGI (reference sequence). The CDR3 runs to 14 residues. V lost 0 bases and J 6 bases, leaving 12 bases between the germline ends. Written as DNA, the CDR3 is TGTGCCAGCAGTTACTCGCACGATGGTGCCGAGCAGTACTTC. Its translation: CASSYSHDGAEQYF.

The genes are TRBV9 and TRBJ2-3, with 13 bases that match TRBD2. The CDR3 covers 15 residues. J gave up 3 bases and V 2 bases, and 0 bases lay outside the gene matches. Per the germline V gene, CDR1 is SGDLS and CDR2 is YYNGEE. CDR3 residues: CASSVTSGRTDTQYF. Written as DNA, the CDR3 is TGTGCCAGCAGCGTGACTAGCGGGAGGACAGATACGCAGTATTTT.

The rearrangement uses TRBV21-1 and TRBJ2-7; the listed D gene, TRBD2, was not tested against the DNA. TRBV21-1 is labeled a pseudogene. This CDR3 has 15 residues. DNA for the CDR3: TGTGCCAGCAGCAAAGGTCGCGGCCTGACTTGCGAGCAGTACTTC. Amino acids: CASSKGRGLTCEQYF.

This clone occurred a few times. This rearrangement joins TRBV5-4 to TRBJ2-5; D is ambiguous. Germline V gives CDR1 SGHNT, CDR2 YYREEE (reference sequence). Trimming removed 3 bases at V and 5 bases at J, with 17 bases between. The CDR3 spans 15 residues. The CDR3 coding sequence is TGTGCCAGCAGCTCCAAGGGTGTCCCACCCGAGACCCAGTACTTC. As protein: CASSSKGVPPETQYF.

This clone was detected only a few times. The genes are TRBV5-4 and TRBJ2-2; tentatively, D is TRBD1 (7 bases). CDR1 SGHNT and CDR2 YYREEE come from the germline V gene (reference sequence). Between the trimmed V and J ends, which lost 4 bases and 3 bases, there was a span of 13 bases. The CDR3 spans 15 residues. The DNA of the CDR3 is TGTGCCAGCAGCAACACAGGGGAGGACACCGGGGAGCTGTTTTTT. As protein: CASSNTGEDTGELFF.

This clone was seen more than once but under ten times. This chain connects TRBV7-2 to TRBJ2-2; no reliable D call. Germline CDR1 and CDR2: SGHTA and FQGNSA. V lost 0 bases and J lost 1, with 9 bases in between. This CDR3 has 16 amino acids. The CDR3 coding sequence is TGTGCCAGCAGCTTAGCGCTTGGGGTGAACACCGGGGAGCTGTTTTTT. Translating it yields CASSLALGVNTGELFF.

This clone has only a few counts. The chain links TRBV15 to TRBJ2-7; D is possibly TRBD1 (7 bases). Germline V gene data show CDR1 as LNHNV and CDR2 as YYDKDF (reference sequence). The germline V and J ends were trimmed by 1 base and 3 bases, with 13 bases remaining between them. CDR3 length equals 15 residues. The DNA of the CDR3 is TGTGCCACCAGCAGAGCGGCGGGGACAGTCTACGAGCAGTACTTC. Amino acid sequence: CATSRAAGTVYEQYF.

V usage is TRBV20-1 and J usage is TRBJ2-1, with no clear D. This CDR3 has 11 residues. Trimming pared 4 bases from V and 6 bases from J, leaving 7 bases between. The V gene's germline CDR1 is DFQATT and CDR2 SNEGSKA (reference sequence). The CDR3 sequence is CSAIGFNEQFF. Here the CDR3 DNA reads TGCAGTGCTATCGGATTCAATGAGCAGTTCTTC.

This clone has just a few counts. The CDR3 protein is CASSYRGDLNYGYTF. The CDR3 bases are TGTGCCAGCAGTTACCGGGGAGACCTCAACTATGGCTACACCTTC. The chain links TRBV6-5 to TRBJ1-2; no firm D call. Deletions cut 2 bases from V and 2 bases from J, with 12 bases between. The CDR3 has 15 amino acids. Looked up from germline, CDR1 is MNHEY and CDR2 is SVGAGI.

J is TRBJ2-1 and V is TRBV7-2; a weak D match, TRBD2 (5 bases). The CDR3 extends over 15 amino acids. V lost 3 bases and J 6 bases, leaving 15 bases between the germline ends. Germline V lookup: CDR1 SGHTA, CDR2 FQGNSA. In DNA, the CDR3 is TGTGCCAGCAGCTTCGGGAATGGCCTCGGCAATGAGCAGTTCTTC. As protein: CASSFGNGLGNEQFF.

This clone was observed a handful of times. V usage is TRBV4-1 and J usage is TRBJ2-1; 14 nucleotides match TRBD2. The germline V gene encodes CDR1 MGHRA and CDR2 YSYEKL. The CDR3 runs 19 residues. J gave up 6 bases and V 2 bases, and 12 bases lay outside the gene matches. As DNA, the CDR3 is TGCGCCAGCAGCCAATACAGACCGGGACTAGCGGGAGAGGGCAATGAGCAGTTCTTC. It specifies CASSQYRPGLAGEGNEQFF.

The V gene is TRBV7-2, the J gene TRBJ2-1; unclear D gene. This CDR3 spans 11 amino acids. Trimming shortened V by 8 bases and J by 4 bases, and 6 bases separated the two germline ends. CDR1 is SGHTA and CDR2 is FQGNSA in the germline V gene. Here the CDR3 reads CASQDYNEQFF. As DNA, the CDR3 is TGTGCCAGCCAAGATTACAATGAGCAGTTCTTC. The whole variable domain, filled in from reference TRBV7-2 and TRBJ2-1, reads GAGVSQSPSNKVTEKGKDVELRCDPISGHTALYWYRQSLGQGLEFLIYFQGNSAPDKSGLPSDRFSAERTGGSVSTLTIQRTQQEDSAVYLCASQDYNEQFFGPGTRLTVL.

This clone was picked up a small number of times. The chain combines TRBV28 with TRBJ1-2; no definite D call. V lost 3 bases, J lost 4 bases, and 12 bases lay in between. From germline, CDR1 is MDHEN and CDR2 SYDVKM. The length of the CDR3 is 14 residues. The CDR3 DNA follows: TGTGCCAGCAGTTTGACGTGGGGAAGCTATGGCTACACCTTC. Translated: CASSLTWGSYGYTF.